This TCR beta chain was recorded in a study of cytomegalovirus exposure and HLA in healthy donors. Study background: Earlier, almost 120 million unique TCR beta sequences were recovered from approximately 180 million T cells by an analysis. Study-level points and caveats: Researchers reported in a later analysis that a missense DCLRE1C variant was tied to TCR beta V- and J-gene trimming. According to a later analysis, donors in an Asian-associated ancestry cluster reportedly had fewer N-insertions than the approximately 670-donor mean. The authors later found TCR association rates varying by HLA locus, with DRB1 most and HLA-C fewest.

In the PCR, 60 Vbeta and 13 Jbeta primers were used. Repertoires were generated with immunoSEQ multiplex PCR, while TCRdb's copy carries only in-frame clones and drops some. The sample carries roughly 150,000 clones, roughly four fifths recorded once. Trimming pared 5 bases from V and 4 bases from J, leaving 23 bases between. The CDR3 runs to 18 residues. From germline, CDR1 is MDHEN and CDR2 SYDVKM. In the case of this clone: What it binds is unknown.

The sample comprised PBMCs. This chain joins TRBV28 and TRBJ2-2; a possible D gene is TRBD2 (11 bases). The clonotype comes from a girl aged 2 to 10 in good health and CMV-seropositive. DNA for the CDR3: TGTGCCAGCAGTCCCCGGGACAGGGGACTAGCGGTCACCGGGGAGCTGTTTTTT. This encodes CASSPRDRGLAVTGELFF. Full variable domain (outside the CDR3, taken from reference TRBV28 and TRBJ2-2): DVKVTQSSRYLVKRTGEKVFLECVQDMDHENMFWYRQDPGLGLRLIYFSYDVKMKEKGDIPEGYSVSREKKERFSLILESASTNQTSMYLCASSPRDRGLAVTGELFFGEGSRLTVL.